Sequencing of this T cell receptor beta chain was carried out in a study of regulatory T cells in long-lasting Graves disease. Time point denoted: newly diagnosed GD, antithyroid drugs for less than 3 months. RNA isolated from PBMCs was used to make the TCR library. This CDR3 comprises 15 residues. V lost 2 bases to trimming and J lost 1 base; unmatched junction nucleotides: 5. CDR1 is GTSNPN, CDR2 SVGIG, per germline (reference sequence). TCR beta libraries were built with iRepertoire HTBI primers and Arm-PCR of CDR3 regions. Original processing notes: Gene usage covered around 62 TRBV and about 15 TRBJ segments. One entry per CDR3 protein results from TCRdb running MiXCR on the multiplex PCR reads. TCRdb's processing, not the authors' own work, is the source of the V and J calls. The sample consists of hundreds of thousands of distinct CDR3 sequences, roughly 17% of them appearing once. This clonotype was recorded at least ten times.

The same sample was also studied in work on T cells in Graves' hyperthyroidism and ophthalmopathy.

Sequencing was performed on peripheral blood mononuclear cells (PBMCs), taken at new diagnosis, from a patient treated with antithyroid drugs. The receptor was isolated from a woman in her 30s with Graves disease. The J gene is TRBJ1-5, the V gene TRBV30, with 7 bases aligning to TRBD1. The CDR3 coding sequence is TGTGCCTGGAGTAAAGGGGGCAAAAGCAATCAGCCCCAGCATTTT. This gives the protein CAWSKGGKSNQPQHF.